These 9 T cell receptor beta chains share one sample of origin, sequenced in a study of CD8 T cells in Susac syndrome. An amount of RNA that ranged from about 0.45 to 1 ug was reverse transcribed with random hexamers. TCRdb used MiXCR to reprocess the immunoSEQ multiplex PCR reads, holding one entry per CDR3 protein. The sample has 150,000 to 190,000 distinct CDR3 sequences, about 95% seen once. The sample was CD8+ T cells from PBMCs. These receptors came from a human donor with multiple sclerosis.

V usage is TRBV9 and J usage is TRBJ2-4, with 16 nucleotides matching TRBD2. This CDR3 is 16 amino acids long. Germline V gives CDR1 SGDLS, CDR2 YYNGEE. Trimming removed 4 bases from V and 7 bases from J; junction bases left unmatched: 5. The DNA for the CDR3 is TGTGCCAGCAGCCCCGGGACTAGCGGGGGGGCTAACATTCAGTACTTC. Translating gives CASSPGTSGGANIQYF.

The V gene is TRBV6-5, the J gene TRBJ2-5; D gene uncertain. Between the trimmed V and J ends, which lost 0 bases and 3 bases, there was a span of 17 bases. This CDR3 region has 17 residues. Germline assignment: CDR1 MNHEY and CDR2 SVGAGI. In DNA, the CDR3 is TGTGCCAGCAGTTACTCGAAGGCGGCGCAATTAGAAGAGACCCAGTACTTC. It yields the protein CASSYSKAAQLEETQYF.

This clonotype has only a few counts. The chain recombines TRBV19 with TRBJ1-2; the D is unclear. The length of the CDR3 is 13 residues. Germline V lookup: CDR1 LNHDA, CDR2 SQIVND (reference sequence). Trimming cost V 4 bases and J 2 bases, with 8 bases left between them. The CDR3 here is CASSTRANYGYTF. The CDR3 region has the DNA TGTGCCAGTAGTACCCGGGCCAACTATGGCTACACCTTC.

This chain connects TRBV13 to TRBJ2-7; no clear D. Trimming shortened V by 3 bases and J by 5 bases, and 14 bases separated the two germline ends. The V gene's germline CDR1 is PRHDT and CDR2 FYEKMQ (reference sequence). This CDR3 is built from 14 residues. The CDR3, as DNA: TGTGCCAGCAGCTTCCTAGGCCTCACCAACGAGCAGTACGTC. Translation: CASSFLGLTNEQYV.

V usage is TRBV3-1 and J usage is TRBJ2-7; a weak D match, TRBD1 (6 bases). Germline V lookup: CDR1 LGHDT, CDR2 YNNKEL (reference sequence). The CDR3 sequence is 15 residues long. V lost 3 bases and J lost 3, with 15 bases in between. CDR3 sequence reads: CASSQDPGHSYEQYF. CDR3 nucleotides: TGTGCCAGCAGCCAGGACCCGGGACATAGCTACGAGCAGTACTTC.

The J gene is TRBJ2-7, the V gene TRBV20-1, with TRBD1 matching over 8 bases. The CDR3 runs 16 residues. The V gene end was trimmed by 1 base and the J gene end by 5 bases; junction bases not matched to a gene: 13. The germline CDR1 and CDR2 sequences are DFQATT and SNEGSKA (reference sequence). The CDR3 coding sequence is TGCAGTGCTAGAGGGACAGGGAGGAGGAAGCCCGACGAGCAGTACTTC. Its translation is CSARGTGRRKPDEQYF.

The chain joins TRBV7-9 to TRBJ2-1; D gene unclear. Per the germline V gene, CDR1 is SEHNR and CDR2 is FQNEAQ (reference sequence). V was cut by 0 bases and J by 9 bases, with 12 bases left in between. CDR3 length equals 14 residues. The CDR3 loop reads CASSLALVFIEQFF. CDR3 coding DNA: TGTGCCAGCAGCTTAGCTCTAGTATTTATTGAGCAGTTCTTC.

V and J are TRBV3-1 and TRBJ2-5; 8 positions agree with TRBD2. The CDR3 consists of 17 residues. V lost 2 bases and J lost 4; bases outside the gene matches: 12. From germline, CDR1 is LGHDT and CDR2 YNNKEL (reference sequence). CDR3 protein: CASSQPVYGGVPETQYF. The CDR3 DNA is TGTGCCAGCAGCCAACCCGTCTACGGGGGGGTTCCAGAGACCCAGTACTTC.

The genes are TRBV20-1 and TRBJ2-3; D is possibly TRBD1 or TRBD2 (6 bases each). This CDR3 is 15 amino acids long. The V end was cut by 8 bases, the J end by 7 bases, with 25 bases between. The germline V gene encodes CDR1 DFQATT and CDR2 SNEGSKA (reference sequence). Here the CDR3 reads CSPWGADGGFHTQYF. In nucleotides, the CDR3 is TGCAGTCCATGGGGGGCCGATGGGGGATTCCATACGCAGTATTTT.